The source of this TCR beta chain is a study of blood T cells in healthy people across ages (dated by TCRdb to between 2015 and 2017). Regarding the research as a whole: In model experiments, roughly one uniquely barcoded TCR beta cDNA molecule per two T cells was captured by template switching. To avoid experimental bias, donors of different ages were distributed randomly across sequencing lanes. Using the same blood draw, the study looked at two additional independent replicas of 1 million unique cDNA reads for two donors, one aged 18 to 30 and the other aged 80 or older. To track age-related changes in TCR beta repertoire diversity, the study relied on deep sequencing normalized with unique cDNA molecular identifiers. The donors were split into four age groups: young (average roughly 15 years), middle-aged (roughly 40), aged (approximately 60) and long-lived (roughly 77). General conclusions and limits of the study: Because the CMV infection status of the donors was unknown, age-related changes in expanded clonotypes may potentially have been confounded. Estimates of total diversity based on one million sequenced T cells were regarded as lower bounds and as underestimates. Because profiling used bulk unsorted PBMCs, naive and antigen-experienced compartments could not be compared conclusively. Observed TCR beta diversity correlated strongly with the percentage of naive T cells measured by flow cytometry. As age increased, observed TCR beta diversity per million T cells dropped in a roughly linear way, and a significant reduction was already evident by age 40. Compared with the aged group, more naive CD4+ T cells, fewer expanded clones and increased TCR diversity were shown by the long-lived group, suggesting age selection.

This clonotype was seen a few times. The antigen this receptor binds is unknown. Nothing much larger sits one base from this clone, and base qualities are not available. Donors were around 37 systemically healthy Caucasian individuals from Russia aged roughly 6 to 90 years. Ten milliliters of peripheral blood were drawn from each donor into EDTA-treated Vacutainer tubes. PBMCs were isolated by Ficoll-Paque density-gradient centrifugation, with at least 6 million obtained per sample. Trizol reagent was used to extract total RNA from PBMCs, with at least 5 micrograms per sample. For every donor, flow cytometry on a PBMC aliquot measured the percentage of naive CD45RAhigh/CD27high T cells. From its cysteine to its phenylalanine, the CDR3 spans 12 amino acids. Only the CDR3 DNA stays, 36 bases, in frame from base 1. Trimming takes 1 base from V and 12 bases from J, and the germline ends sit 10 bases apart. CDR1 and CDR2 are drawn from the germline V gene: SGHTA, FQGNSA.

Preparation of the library involved 5' RACE. Sequenced on an Illumina HiSeq 2500. A second PCR of about 7 to 12 cycles was run with a J-beta primer mix and a sample-barcoded 5' primer. A template-switch 5' adaptor carrying 12 random nucleotides introduced a unique molecular identifier onto each TCR beta cDNA molecule. Each sample yielded at least 3 million CDR3-containing paired-end reads. First-strand cDNA was synthesized from all RNA with the Mint cDNA synthesis kit, primed by a TRBC-specific oligonucleotide. All cDNA was treated with uracil-DNA glycosylase and then went through a first 18-cycle PCR with the universal primers M1SS and BC2_uni_R. For the original study's pipeline: For normalization, 1 million high-quality reads, each with a distinct molecular identifier, were randomly selected from each sample. Reads sharing molecular identifiers were discarded rather than binned into consensus sequences. MiTCR, set to a Q25 quality threshold and the strictest error-elimination algorithm, was used for CDR3 identification, clonotype clustering and error correction. A nonparametric unseen species model using Euler transformation provided a lower-bound estimate of total TCR beta diversity. TCRdb trimmed public reads at Q25 via fastp, called clones via MiXCR and kept in-frame beta chains. Rows are unified per CDR3 protein, each entry keeping the most common DNA and genes. TCRdb, not the original authors, processed these V and J calls. This sample holds roughly 2 million distinct CDR3 sequences; around half were observed only once. Less than 2.5% of the sample goes to the ten largest clones.

The clonotype was recovered from a woman aged 40 to 49 in good health. The rearranged chain carries TRBV7-2 and TRBJ2-1; 6 matching bases give a weak D call of TRBD2. Input material: blood. The CDR3 loop reads CASSLVRGGQFF. The DNA reads as follows: TGTGCCAGCAGCTTAGTTCGGGGAGGGCAGTTCTTC.